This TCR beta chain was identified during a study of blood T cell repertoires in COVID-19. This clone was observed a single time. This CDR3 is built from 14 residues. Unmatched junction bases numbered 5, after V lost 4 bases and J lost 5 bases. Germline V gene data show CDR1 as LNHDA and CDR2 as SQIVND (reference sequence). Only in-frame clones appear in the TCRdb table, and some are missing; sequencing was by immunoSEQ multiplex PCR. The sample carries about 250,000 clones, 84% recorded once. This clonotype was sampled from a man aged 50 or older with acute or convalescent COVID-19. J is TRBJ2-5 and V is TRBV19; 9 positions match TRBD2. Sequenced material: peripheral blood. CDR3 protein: CASSSGRAWETQYF. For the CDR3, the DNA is TGTGCCAGTAGTAGCGGGAGGGCCTGGGAGACCCAGTACTTC. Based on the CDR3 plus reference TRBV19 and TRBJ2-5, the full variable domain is DGGITQSPKYLFRKEGQNVTLSCEQNLNHDAMYWYRQDPGQGLRLIYYSQIVNDFQKGDIAEGYSVSREKKESFPLTVTSAQKNPTAFYLCASSSGRAWETQYFGPGTRLLVL.